Below are 22 T cell receptor beta chains sequenced from a single sample in a study of cytomegalovirus exposure and HLA in healthy donors. Profiling relied on immunoSEQ multiplex PCR, and the TCRdb table lists in-frame clones only, not all of them. The sample lists roughly 60,000 clones, roughly 94% seen once, with about 2.1% in the top ten. The sample consisted of PBMCs. Receptors were obtained from a man younger than 35 in good health and CMV-seronegative.

This chain connects TRBV28 to TRBJ1-2; D might be TRBD1 (5 bases). There are 13 residues in the CDR3. Trimming took 4 bases from V and 13 from J, leaving 19 bases between them. The germline CDR1 and CDR2 sequences are MDHEN and SYDVKM. This CDR3 is CASSSGHLPSGTF. The CDR3, as DNA: TGTGCCAGCAGTTCAGGACACCTCCCGTCGGGCACCTTC.

This clone was observed once. The J gene is TRBJ2-5, the V gene TRBV4-1, with 7 bases aligning to TRBD2. The CDR3 is made up of 16 amino acids. Germline V CDR1 and CDR2: MGHRA, YSYEKL. The V and J ends lost 1 base and 1 base, in that order; junction bases with no gene match: 6. CDR3 in amino acids: CASSQGWEGPQETQYF. The CDR3 DNA sequence: TGCGCCAGCAGCCAAGGATGGGAGGGCCCCCAAGAGACCCAGTACTTC.

V usage is TRBV28 and J usage is TRBJ2-7; TRBD2 matches at 9 bases. The V gene end was trimmed by 7 bases and the J gene end by 6 bases; junction bases not matched to a gene: 13. The CDR3 loop spans 15 amino acids. Germline CDR1 reads MDHEN; CDR2 reads SYDVKM. Here the CDR3 reads CASTPGLAGIGEQYF. CDR3 bases: TGTGCCAGCACTCCGGGACTAGCCGGGATTGGCGAGCAGTACTTC.

This clone has at least ten counts. The V call is TRBV7-9, the J call TRBJ1-1; D is uncertain. V was trimmed by 1 base and J by 0 bases, leaving 6 bases between them. The germline V gene has CDR1 SEHNR and CDR2 FQNEAQ (reference sequence). The CDR3 loop spans 14 amino acids. The CDR3 reads CASSLVAVNTEAFF. The DNA for the CDR3 is TGTGCCAGCAGCTTAGTCGCAGTGAACACTGAAGCTTTCTTT.

The chain uses TRBV7-2 and TRBJ2-3, with a weak D call TRBD1 (6 bases). Germline V gene data show CDR1 as SGHTA and CDR2 as FQGNSA. Trimming cost V 1 base and J 1 base, with 12 bases left between them. The CDR3 length is 16 residues. The CDR3 bases are TGTGCCAGCAGCTTAGGATCAGGGGCTGGCACAGATACGCAGTATTTT. Translation: CASSLGSGAGTDTQYF.

The chain combines TRBV4-1 with TRBJ2-7; 7 positions agree with TRBD2. The germline V gene has CDR1 MGHRA and CDR2 YSYEKL. Unmatched junction bases numbered 5, after V lost 0 bases and J lost 3 bases. CDR3 size: 15 residues. This CDR3 is CASSQEGGRRYEQYF. Written as DNA, the CDR3 is TGCGCCAGCAGCCAAGAGGGGGGGAGGCGCTACGAGCAGTACTTC.

The rearrangement links TRBV7-8 to TRBJ2-7; D not certain. There are 15 residues in the CDR3. The V gene's germline CDR1 is SGHVS and CDR2 FQNEAQ. Trimming took off 5 bases at V and 4 bases at J, with 18 bases between the two ends. The CDR3 DNA is TGTGCCAGCAGCCCGAGTCTGTTGCCGTCATACGAGCAGTACTTC. It specifies CASSPSLLPSYEQYF.

The chain links TRBV27 to TRBJ1-1; a weak D match, TRBD1 (5 bases). The germline V gene has CDR1 MNHEY and CDR2 SMNVEV (reference sequence). Trimming removed 2 bases from V and 0 bases from J, with 7 bases in between. This CDR3 has 14 amino acids. The CDR3 DNA follows: TGTGCCAGCAGTTTAACAGGAATGAACACTGAAGCTTTCTTT. Its translation is CASSLTGMNTEAFF.

This clone was counted a single time. This chain uses TRBV27 with TRBJ1-2; D perhaps matches TRBD1 (6 bases). In germline, CDR1 is MNHEY, CDR2 SMNVEV (reference sequence). The CDR3 consists of 12 residues. V lost 9 bases and J lost 8, with 16 bases in between. CDR3 region: CASWGTGRGYTF. CDR3 DNA sequence: TGTGCCAGTTGGGGAACAGGGCGAGGCTACACCTTC.

CDR3 protein: CASSLQGQGARQPQHF. The DNA of the CDR3 is TGTGCCAGTAGCCTCCAGGGACAGGGGGCTCGGCAGCCCCAGCATTTT. The chain combines TRBV19 with TRBJ1-5; 12 positions match TRBD1. The CDR3 loop spans 16 amino acids. Germline trimming cut 6 bases from V and 7 bases from J; bases unmatched to any gene: 10. The germline V gene encodes CDR1 LNHDA and CDR2 SQIVND (reference sequence).

The J gene is TRBJ1-2, the V gene TRBV28; 10 positions match TRBD1. V lost 4 bases and J lost 8; bases outside the gene matches: 10. The CDR3 spans 15 residues. Germline assignment: CDR1 MDHEN and CDR2 SYDVKM. CDR3 nucleotides: TGTGCCAGCAGTTCAGTGGGACAGGGGTCGGAGGGCTACACCTTC. This gives the protein CASSSVGQGSEGYTF.

Notes on this clone: The sample holds other DNA sequences that translate to the same CDR3. This rearrangement joins TRBV30 to TRBJ1-1; D remains ambiguous. Germline CDR1 and CDR2: GTSNPN and SVGIG (reference sequence). Deletions cut 0 bases from V and 8 bases from J, with 16 bases between. The CDR3 loop spans 14 amino acids. The chain's CDR3 is CAWSVNLRGTEAFF. CDR3 coding DNA: TGTGCCTGGAGTGTAAACCTCCGGGGAACCGAAGCTTTCTTT.

This chain connects TRBV9 to TRBJ2-7; 7 bases fit TRBD2. V lost 0 bases and J lost 3; bases outside the gene matches: 6. In germline, CDR1 is SGDLS, CDR2 YYNGEE. The CDR3 contains 15 residues. CDR3 sequence (DNA): TGTGCCAGCAGCGTAGGGGCAGCGGGGAACTACGAGCAGTACTTC. Its protein product is CASSVGAAGNYEQYF.

J is TRBJ2-7 and V is TRBV5-6; 8 bases fit TRBD1. The CDR3 runs to 13 residues. Trimming cost V 6 bases and J 4 bases; bases outside gene matches: 6. The V gene's germline CDR1 is SGHDT and CDR2 YYEEEE. DNA of the CDR3: TGTGCCAGCACCCCCTGGGACAGGTACGAGCAGTACTTC. Translation gives CASTPWDRYEQYF.

V and J are TRBV28 and TRBJ1-2, with D tentatively TRBD1 (6 bases). V was cut by 4 bases and J by 7 bases, with 19 bases left in between. This CDR3 is built from 15 residues. CDR1 is MDHEN and CDR2 is SYDVKM in the germline V gene. CDR3 bases: TGTGCCAGCAGTTCCGGGAGGACAGTCCTGTTTGGCTACACCTTC. As protein: CASSSGRTVLFGYTF.

The chain employs TRBV11-3 and TRBJ2-3, with 11 bases matching TRBD2. Germline V gene data show CDR1 as SGHNT and CDR2 as YENEEA. The CDR3 is 17 amino acids. The V and J ends lost 2 bases and 7 bases, in that order; junction bases with no gene match: 11. CDR3 in amino acids: CASSLSTSGSHMNTQYF. In DNA, the CDR3 is TGTGCCAGCAGCTTAAGCACTAGCGGGAGTCATATGAATACGCAGTATTTT. Full variable domain (rest looked up from reference TRBV11-3 and TRBJ2-3): EAGVVQSPRYKIIEKKQPVAFWCNPISGHNTLYWYLQNLGQGPELLIRYENEEAVDDSQLPKDRFSAERLKGVDSTLKIQPAELGDSAVYLCASSLSTSGSHMNTQYFGPGTRLTVL.

This clone was detected only a few times. The V and J genes are TRBV7-2 and TRBJ2-7; possible D gene TRBD1, 6 bases. The CDR3 totals 13 residues. CDR1 is SGHTA and CDR2 is FQGNSA in the germline V gene. Trimming shortened V by 1 base and J by 8 bases, and 12 bases separated the two germline ends. The chain's CDR3 is CASSLDATGKQYF. CDR3 bases: TGTGCCAGCAGCTTAGACGCGACAGGAAAGCAGTACTTC.

The chain recombines TRBV5-1 with TRBJ2-7, with TRBD2 identical over 9 bases. This CDR3 is built from 15 residues. In germline, CDR1 is SGHRS, CDR2 YFSETQ. V lost 4 bases and J lost 7; bases outside the gene matches: 12. For the CDR3, the DNA is TGCGCCAGCAGCCGCGGTAGCGGGAGTTCGAGTGAGCAGTACTTC. Translation gives CASSRGSGSSSEQYF.

This clone was recorded a few times. This chain uses TRBV6-1 with TRBJ2-7; no definite D call. Trimming cost V 9 bases and J 3 bases, with 12 bases left between them. The CDR3 extends over 12 amino acids. In germline, CDR1 is MNHNS, CDR2 SASEGT. CDR3 sequence: CASNGRYYEQYF. DNA for the CDR3: TGTGCCAGTAATGGCAGGTACTACGAGCAGTACTTC.

Notes on this clone: Other DNA sequences of this sample code for an identical CDR3. The J gene is TRBJ1-5, the V gene TRBV27; D is ambiguous. V was trimmed by 3 bases and J by 1 base, leaving 4 bases between them. The germline V gene encodes CDR1 MNHEY and CDR2 SMNVEV (reference sequence). This CDR3 comprises 13 residues. The CDR3 loop reads CASSFRSNQPQHF. DNA of the CDR3: TGTGCCAGCAGTTTTAGAAGCAATCAGCCCCAGCATTTT.

A single count supports this clone. This chain uses TRBV6-5 with TRBJ1-1; 8 positions agree with TRBD1. The V segment lost 0 bases and the J segment 5 bases; nucleotides outside the gene matches: 8. This CDR3 comprises 16 residues. From germline, CDR1 is MNHEY and CDR2 SVGAGI. The CDR3 sequence is CASSYSSGGLFTEAFF. The CDR3 DNA reads TGTGCCAGCAGTTACTCATCAGGGGGCTTATTTACTGAAGCTTTCTTT.

The V call is TRBV6-5, the J call TRBJ2-1, with TRBD1 identical over 11 bases. Germline CDR1 MNHEY, CDR2 SVGAGI. Germline trimming cut 5 bases from V and 4 bases from J; bases unmatched to any gene: 4. The CDR3 has 15 residues. The CDR3 DNA reads TGTGCCAGCAGTCAGAGGGACAGGGGGTACAATGAGCAGTTCTTC. It is translated as CASSQRDRGYNEQFF.